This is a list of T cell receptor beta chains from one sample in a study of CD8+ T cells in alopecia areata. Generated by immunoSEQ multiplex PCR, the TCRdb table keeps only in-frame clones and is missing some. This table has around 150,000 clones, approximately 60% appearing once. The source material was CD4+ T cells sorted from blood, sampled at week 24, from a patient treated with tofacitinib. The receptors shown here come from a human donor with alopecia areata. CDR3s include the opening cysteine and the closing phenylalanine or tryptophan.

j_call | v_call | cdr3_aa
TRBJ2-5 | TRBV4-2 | CASSPRTRWETQYF
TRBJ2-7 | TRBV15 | CATSRDGGSYEQYF
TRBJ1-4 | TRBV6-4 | CASSPGTENEKLFF
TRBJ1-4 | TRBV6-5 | CASSHREPNEKLFF
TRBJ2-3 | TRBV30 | CAWSPTGAGGLTDTQYF
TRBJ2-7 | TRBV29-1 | CSVSTGVLYEQYF
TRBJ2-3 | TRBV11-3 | CASSSGGGTDTQYF
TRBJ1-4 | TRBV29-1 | CSAGQLNEKLFF
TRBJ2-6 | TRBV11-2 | CASSLVGQADSGANVLTF
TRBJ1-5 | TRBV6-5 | CASSYSRGAPYQPQHF
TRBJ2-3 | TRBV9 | CASSLTGWRTDTQYF
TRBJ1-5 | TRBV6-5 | CASNQENQPQHF
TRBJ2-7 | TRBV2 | CASSAVGISYEQYF
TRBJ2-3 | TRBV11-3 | CASSLDNSDTQYF
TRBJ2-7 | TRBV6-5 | CASSYGNTYEQYF
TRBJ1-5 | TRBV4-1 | CASSQEDRSNQPQHF
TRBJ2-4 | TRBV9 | CASSVRGDIQYF
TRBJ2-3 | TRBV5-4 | CASSLAVRADTQYF
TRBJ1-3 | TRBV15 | CATSRDRRTGNTIYF
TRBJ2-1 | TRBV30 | CAWSVTGGYYNEQFF
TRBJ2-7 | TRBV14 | CASSRNPQGYEQYF
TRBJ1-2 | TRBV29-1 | CSVVAGTGGGYTF
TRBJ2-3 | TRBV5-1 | CASSLAGATDTQYF
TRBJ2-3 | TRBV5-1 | CASSLAAGVGGTDTQYF
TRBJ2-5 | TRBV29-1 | CSVDYLGVGETQYF
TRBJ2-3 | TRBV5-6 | CASSPSGGTGAADTQYF
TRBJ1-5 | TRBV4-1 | CASSQAMQGGQPQHF
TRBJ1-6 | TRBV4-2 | CASSQVTGGFGAGGNSPLHF